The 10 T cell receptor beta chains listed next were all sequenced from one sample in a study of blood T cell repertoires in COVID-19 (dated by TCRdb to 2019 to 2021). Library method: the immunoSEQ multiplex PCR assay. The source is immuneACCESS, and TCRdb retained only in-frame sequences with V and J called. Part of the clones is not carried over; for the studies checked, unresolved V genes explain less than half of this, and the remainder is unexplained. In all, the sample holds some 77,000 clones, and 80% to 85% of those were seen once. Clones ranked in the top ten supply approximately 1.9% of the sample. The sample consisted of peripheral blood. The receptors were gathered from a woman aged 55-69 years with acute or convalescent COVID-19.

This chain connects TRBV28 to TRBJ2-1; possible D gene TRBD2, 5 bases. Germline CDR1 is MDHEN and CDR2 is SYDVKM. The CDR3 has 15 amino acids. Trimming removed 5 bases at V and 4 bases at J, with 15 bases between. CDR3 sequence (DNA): TGTGCCAGCAGTGGGGTAGGAGCGGCGTACAATGAGCAGTTCTTC. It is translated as CASSGVGAAYNEQFF.

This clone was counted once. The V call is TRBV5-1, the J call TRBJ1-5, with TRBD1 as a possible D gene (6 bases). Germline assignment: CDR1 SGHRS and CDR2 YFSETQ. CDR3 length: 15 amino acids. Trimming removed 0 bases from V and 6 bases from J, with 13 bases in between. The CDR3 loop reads CASSLGDQQGQPQHF. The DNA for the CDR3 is TGCGCCAGCAGCTTGGGGGATCAACAGGGTCAGCCCCAGCATTTT.

The CDR3 protein is CASSYGQSPNQPQHF. The CDR3 DNA reads TGTGCCAGCAGCTACGGACAGAGCCCCAATCAGCCCCAGCATTTT. The gene calls are TRBV5-5 and TRBJ1-5, with a weak D call TRBD1 (6 bases). The CDR3 contains 15 residues. The V and J ends lost 3 bases and 3 bases respectively, with 13 bases between them. CDR1 and CDR2 (germline): SGHKS, YYEKEE (reference sequence).

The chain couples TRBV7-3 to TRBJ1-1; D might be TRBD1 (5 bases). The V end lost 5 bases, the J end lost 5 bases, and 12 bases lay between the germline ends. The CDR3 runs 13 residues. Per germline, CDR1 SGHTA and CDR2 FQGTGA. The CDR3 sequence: CASSNGGRTEAFF. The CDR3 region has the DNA TGTGCCAGCAGCAATGGGGGGAGGACTGAAGCTTTCTTT.

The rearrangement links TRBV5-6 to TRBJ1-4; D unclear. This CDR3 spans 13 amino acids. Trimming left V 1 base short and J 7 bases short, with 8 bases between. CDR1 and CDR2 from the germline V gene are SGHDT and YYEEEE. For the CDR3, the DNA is TGTGCCAGCAGCTTGCGGTTCGGTGAAAAACTGTTTTTT. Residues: CASSLRFGEKLFF.

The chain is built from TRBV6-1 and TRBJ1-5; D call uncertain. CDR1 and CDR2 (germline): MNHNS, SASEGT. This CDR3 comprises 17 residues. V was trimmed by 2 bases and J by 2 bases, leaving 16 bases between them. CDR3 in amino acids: CASSEWAGRNGNQPQHF. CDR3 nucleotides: TGTGCCAGCAGTGAATGGGCAGGCCGAAATGGCAATCAGCCCCAGCATTTT.

CDR3 DNA sequence: TGTGCCAGCAGTTACGGCAGGGATGGCTACACCTTC. Amino acids: CASSYGRDGYTF. This rearrangement joins TRBV6-5 to TRBJ1-2; D may be TRBD1 (5 bases). CDR3 size: 12 residues. V lost 2 bases, J lost 6 bases, and 7 bases lay in between. Germline CDR1 and CDR2: MNHEY and SVGAGI.

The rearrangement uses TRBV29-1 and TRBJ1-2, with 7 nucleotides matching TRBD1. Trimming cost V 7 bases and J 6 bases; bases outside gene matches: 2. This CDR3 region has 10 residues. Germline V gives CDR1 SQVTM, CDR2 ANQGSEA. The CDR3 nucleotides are TGCAGCGGGGGGACAGATGGCTACACCTTC. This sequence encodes CSGGTDGYTF.

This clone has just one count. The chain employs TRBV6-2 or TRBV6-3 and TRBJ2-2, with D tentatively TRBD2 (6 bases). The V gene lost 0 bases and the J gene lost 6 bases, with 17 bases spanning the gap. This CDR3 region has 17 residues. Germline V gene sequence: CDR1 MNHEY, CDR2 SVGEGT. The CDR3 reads CASSYSTAGFFSGELFF. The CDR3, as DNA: TGTGCCAGCAGTTACTCGACGGCGGGGTTTTTCTCCGGGGAGCTGTTTTTT.

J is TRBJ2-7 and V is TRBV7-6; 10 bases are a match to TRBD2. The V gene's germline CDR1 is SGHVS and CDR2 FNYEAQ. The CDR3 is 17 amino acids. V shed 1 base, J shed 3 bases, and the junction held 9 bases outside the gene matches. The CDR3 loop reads CASSLESIAGGSYEQYF. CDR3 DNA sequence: TGTGCCAGCAGCTTAGAGTCAATAGCGGGGGGTAGCTACGAGCAGTACTTC.